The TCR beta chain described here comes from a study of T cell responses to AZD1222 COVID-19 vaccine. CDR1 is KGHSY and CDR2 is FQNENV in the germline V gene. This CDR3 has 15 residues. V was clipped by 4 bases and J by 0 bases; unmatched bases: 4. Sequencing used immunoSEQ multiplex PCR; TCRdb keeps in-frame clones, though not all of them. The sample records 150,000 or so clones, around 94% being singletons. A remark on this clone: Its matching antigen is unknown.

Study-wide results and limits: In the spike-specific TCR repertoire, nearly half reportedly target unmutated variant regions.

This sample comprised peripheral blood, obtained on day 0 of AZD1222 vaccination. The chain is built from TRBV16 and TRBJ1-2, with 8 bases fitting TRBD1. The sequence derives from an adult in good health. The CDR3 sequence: CASSPRTGSNYGYTF. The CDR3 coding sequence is TGTGCCAGCAGCCCACGGACAGGGTCTAACTATGGCTACACCTTC.